The 28 T cell receptor beta chains given below trace back to one sample, sequenced in a study of Graves' ophthalmopathy and Graves' hyperthyroidism. Transcripts of RNA were the source for amplifying TCR beta CDR3 regions. First-round RT-PCR with HTBI primers preceded a second-round multiplex PCR. TCRdb reanalysed the multiplex PCR reads using MiXCR and keeps one entry per CDR3 protein. The table includes 150,000 to 200,000 distinct CDR3 sequences, 39% detected once. Source material: peripheral blood. The receptors were sampled from a man aged 25-45 years with Graves' ophthalmopathy.

In regard to this clonotype: Mismatch with germline at one junction end may stem from a read error. V usage is TRBV12-3 or TRBV12-4 and J usage is TRBJ2-7; TRBD1 agrees at 10 bases. This CDR3 comprises 13 residues. The DNA for the CDR3 is TGTGCCAGTATTGGGACAGGGGACTACGAGCAGCACTTC. This gives the protein CASIGTGDYEQHF.

This clonotype was seen many times. This chain uses TRBV20-1 with TRBJ1-1; TRBD1 is a possible D gene (5 bases). The CDR3 is made up of 13 amino acids. Germline V gives CDR1 DFQATT, CDR2 SNEGSKA (reference sequence). The germline V and J ends were trimmed by 6 bases and 2 bases, with 13 bases remaining between them. CDR3 sequence reads: CSAIRQGNTEAFF. DNA for the CDR3: TGCAGTGCCATCCGTCAGGGAAACACTGAAGCTTTCTTT.

This clonotype was detected ten times or more. CDR3 DNA sequence: TGTGCCAGCAGTTTGGCCGCCACCTACGAGCAGTACTTC. It codes for CASSLAATYEQYF. The chain recombines TRBV27 with TRBJ2-7; D is unresolved. V was pared by 3 bases and J by 2 bases, with 8 bases between. CDR3 length equals 13 residues. CDR1 and CDR2 (germline): MNHEY, SMNVEV (reference sequence).

The V gene is TRBV7-8, the J gene TRBJ2-5; D may be TRBD1 (6 bases). Germline-derived CDR1 and CDR2 are SGHVS and FQNEAQ. CDR3 length: 13 residues. The V end was cut by 10 bases, the J end by 2 bases, with 14 bases between. The CDR3 DNA is TGTGCCACCGTAACAGGGACGCAAGAGACCCAGTACTTC. This gives the protein CATVTGTQETQYF.

In this sample, this clonotype turned up many times. At one of its ends the junction is not consistent with the germline gene, which may arise from a read error. The chain employs TRBV7-2 and TRBJ2-5; 7 bases match TRBD1. The CDR3 sequence is 14 residues long. Germline lookup yields CDR1 SGHTA and CDR2 FQGNSA. CDR3 in DNA: TGTGCCAGCAGTTTAGCCAGGGGGCAAGAGACCCAGTACTTC. Encoded protein: CASSLARGQETQYF.

The table lists this clonotype with a few counts. One end of the junction is discordant with germline, which a read error may explain. The chain carries TRBV6-1 and TRBJ2-7; weak D call: TRBD2 (6 bases). Germline loops: CDR1 MNHNS, CDR2 SASEGT. The CDR3 length is 13 residues. The CDR3 DNA reads TGTGCCAGCCGTGAGGGAGGTCCCTACGAGCAGTACTTC. Translating it yields CASREGGPYEQYF.

This clonotype has at least ten counts. The rearrangement links TRBV11-2 to TRBJ1-1; D is undetermined. V dropped 5 bases and J dropped 1 base, with 20 bases sitting between them. CDR3 length: 17 amino acids. Per germline, CDR1 SGHAT and CDR2 FQNNGV. CDR3 protein: CASSPGTALQTNTEAFF. The CDR3 DNA sequence: TGTGCCAGCAGCCCAGGAACAGCCTTGCAGACGAACACTGAAGCTTTCTTT.

The V and J genes are TRBV2 and TRBJ2-5, with 8 bases fitting TRBD1. Germline CDR1 and CDR2: SNHLY and FYNNEI. This CDR3 has 15 residues. V was pared by 6 bases and J by 3 bases, with 9 bases of the junction left unmatched. The CDR3 nucleotides are TGTGCCAGCAGAGCCCGGGACAGGAGGAAAGAGACCCAGTACTTC. Translation gives CASRARDRRKETQYF.

The V call is TRBV27, the J call TRBJ2-7; 9 positions match TRBD2. This CDR3 comprises 15 residues. Looked up from germline, CDR1 is MNHEY and CDR2 is SMNVEV (reference sequence). With V trimmed by 2 bases and J by 5 bases, 7 bases remained unmatched. The CDR3, as DNA: TGTGCCAGCAGTTTAAGTAGCGGGAGCGGCCACGAGCAGTACTTC. Amino acid sequence: CASSLSSGSGHEQYF.

This clonotype showed up many times. V is TRBV27 and J is TRBJ1-2, with D possibly matching TRBD1 (5 bases). The CDR3 spans 16 residues. The V gene's germline CDR1 is MNHEY and CDR2 SMNVEV (reference sequence). The germline V and J ends were trimmed by 5 bases and 1 base, with 17 bases remaining between them. This CDR3 reads CASSPSWGGSNYGYTF. The CDR3 nucleotides read TGTGCCAGCAGTCCTAGCTGGGGGGGGAGTAACTATGGCTACACCTTC.

This chain links TRBV6-5 with TRBJ1-1; D gene ambiguous. The V end lost 4 bases, the J end lost 4 bases, and 13 bases lay between the germline ends. Per the germline V gene, CDR1 is MNHEY and CDR2 is SVGAGI. This CDR3 is 14 amino acids long. The CDR3 DNA follows: TGTGCCAGCAGTTTCAAGAAAGGTATCACTGAAGCTTTCTTT. Amino acids: CASSFKKGITEAFF.

The chain recombines TRBV12-3 or TRBV12-4 with TRBJ1-1, with D perhaps TRBD1 (6 bases). CDR3 length: 14 residues. With 5 bases removed from V and 3 bases from J, the gap between germline ends came to 13 bases. The CDR3 sequence is CASSHGAGDTEAFF. CDR3 DNA sequence: TGTGCCAGCAGTCACGGGGCAGGGGACACTGAAGCTTTCTTT.

This clonotype was seen many times. This chain uses TRBV6-4 with TRBJ2-7, with D perhaps being TRBD1 or TRBD2 (5 bases each). V was trimmed by 11 bases and J by 6 bases, leaving 11 bases between them. Germline lookup yields CDR1 MRHNA and CDR2 SNTAGT. The CDR3 has 10 amino acids. The DNA of the CDR3 is TGTGCCTTTTGGGGGAGCGAGCAGTACTTC. This translates into CAFWGSEQYF.

The rearrangement links TRBV12-3 or TRBV12-4 to TRBJ2-5; 8 nucleotides align to TRBD1. There are 14 residues in the CDR3. After removal of 6 bases from V and 3 bases from J, the junction contained 6 bases not matched to a gene. The CDR3 DNA follows: TGTGCCAGCAGGCTTCAGGGGGCGAAAGAGACCCAGTACTTC. Amino acid sequence: CASRLQGAKETQYF.

This clonotype was seen at least ten times. This chain joins TRBV7-2 and TRBJ2-2, with D hard to call. The CDR3 extends over 14 amino acids. The V and J ends lost 2 bases and 6 bases respectively, with 10 bases between them. The germline V gene encodes CDR1 SGHTA and CDR2 FQGNSA. The CDR3 bases are TGTGCCAGCAGCTTAAACCCGGCGCCCGGGGAGCTGTTTTTT. Amino acids: CASSLNPAPGELFF.

This clonotype was counted between two and nine times. This rearrangement joins TRBV6-2 or TRBV6-3 to TRBJ2-2; D call uncertain. Germline lookup yields CDR1 MNHEY and CDR2 SVGEGT. V was shortened by 5 bases and J by 3 bases, with 7 bases between the two germline ends. The CDR3 loop spans 13 amino acids. The CDR3 region is CASSAQDTGELFF. The CDR3 DNA sequence: TGTGCCAGCAGTGCGCAAGACACCGGGGAGCTGTTTTTT.

There are many counts of this clonotype. This chain uses TRBV10-3 with TRBJ2-5; 8 bases are a match to TRBD2. Germline lookup yields CDR1 ENHRY and CDR2 SYGVKD. V shed 4 bases, J shed 2 bases, and the junction held 9 bases outside the gene matches. This CDR3 is built from 16 residues. The DNA of the CDR3 is TGTGCCATCAGTGTTACCGGGACTAGGGGGCAAGAGACCCAGTACTTC. Amino acids: CAISVTGTRGQETQYF.

The V gene is TRBV28, the J gene TRBJ1-1; D is undetermined. V was shortened by 4 bases and J by 5 bases, with 11 bases between the two germline ends. Germline values: CDR1 MDHEN, CDR2 SYDVKM. The CDR3 runs to 13 residues. CDR3 region: CASSYKGVTEAFF. The CDR3 DNA is TGTGCCAGCAGTTATAAGGGTGTAACTGAAGCTTTCTTT.

Ten or more counts support this clonotype. V gene TRBV25-1 combines with J gene TRBJ1-1; D gene unclear. The ends were cut back, 4 bases at V and 5 bases at J, with 14 bases in the middle. CDR1 and CDR2 from the germline V gene are MGHDK and SYGVNS. The CDR3 runs to 14 residues. The CDR3 is CASSGPYGETEAFF. The CDR3 DNA reads as TGTGCCAGCAGTGGCCCCTACGGGGAAACTGAAGCTTTCTTT.

V gene TRBV12-3 or TRBV12-4 combines with J gene TRBJ1-2; D ambiguous. Trimming removed 2 bases at V and 2 bases at J, with 9 bases between. The CDR3 is made up of 14 amino acids. CDR3 coding DNA: TGTGCCAGCAGTTTAAGGATGCGGAACTATGGCTACACCTTC. This codes for CASSLRMRNYGYTF.

This clonotype was picked up many times. V is TRBV20-1 and J is TRBJ2-7, with 10 bases that match TRBD2. The J segment lost 1 base and the V segment lost 4 bases, leaving 4 bases of the junction unmatched. CDR3 length: 14 residues. Germline values: CDR1 DFQATT, CDR2 SNEGSKA (reference sequence). DNA for the CDR3: TGCAGTGCTAAATGGACTAGCGGTTCCTACGAGCAGTACTTC. It yields the protein CSAKWTSGSYEQYF.

This clonotype has a count of ten or more. The V gene is TRBV5-1, the J gene TRBJ1-1, with D uncertain. The CDR3 covers 17 residues. V lost 0 bases to trimming and J lost 0 bases, with 15 bases between them. The germline CDR1 and CDR2 sequences are SGHRS and YFSETQ. The CDR3 reads CASSLGLSGNMNTEAFF. DNA of the CDR3: TGCGCCAGCAGCTTGGGCTTGTCAGGAAACATGAACACTGAAGCTTTCTTT.

This clonotype turned up a few times. The J gene is TRBJ2-6, the V gene TRBV10-3; perhaps TRBD2 as D (6 bases). This CDR3 is 14 amino acids long. Trimming left V 8 bases short and J 1 base short, with 9 bases between. CDR1 is ENHRY, CDR2 SYGVKD, per germline. The CDR3 coding sequence is TGTGCCATCGCGGAGGGATCTGGGGCCAACGTCCTGACTTTC. It codes for CAIAEGSGANVLTF.

At least ten counts were recorded for this clonotype. V usage is TRBV12-3 or TRBV12-4 and J usage is TRBJ1-1; D uncertain. The CDR3 has 12 residues. Between the trimmed V and J ends, which lost 6 bases and 1 base, there was a span of 6 bases. The CDR3: CASSRRNTEAFF. The CDR3 DNA is TGTGCCAGCAGCCGCCGGAACACTGAAGCTTTCTTT.

The V gene is TRBV28, the J gene TRBJ2-6; 8 positions match TRBD1. With 6 bases clipped from V and 0 bases from J, the junction kept 4 bases outside the gene matches. The germline gives CDR1 MDHEN, CDR2 SYDVKM. The CDR3 is 16 residues long. CDR3 coding DNA: TGTGCCAGCAGCCGGACAGGGTTCTCTGGGGCCAACGTCCTGACTTTC. It yields the protein CASSRTGFSGANVLTF.

This clonotype was observed many times. The chain links TRBV2 to TRBJ2-7; D ambiguous. The CDR3 is made up of 12 amino acids. Trimming left V 0 bases short and J 12 bases short, with 12 bases between. Germline CDR1 and CDR2: SNHLY and FYNNEI. For the CDR3, the DNA is TGTGCCAGCAGTGAAGCTAAGCGCCCTTGGTACTTC. Protein: CASSEAKRPWYF.

The chain recombines TRBV12-3 or TRBV12-4 with TRBJ2-5; no clear D gene. Trimming cost V 5 bases and J 5 bases, with 15 bases left between them. The CDR3 runs to 14 residues. The CDR3 is CASSRSPYLETQYF. The CDR3 nucleotides read TGTGCCAGCAGTCGCTCCCCGTACTTGGAGACCCAGTACTTC.

This clonotype has ten or more counts. The J gene is TRBJ1-1, the V gene TRBV20-1; 8 bases match TRBD1. Unmatched junction bases numbered 11, after V lost 6 bases and J lost 8 bases. Germline V CDR1 and CDR2: DFQATT, SNEGSKA (reference sequence). There are 13 residues in the CDR3. In DNA form, the CDR3 reads TGCAGTGCCAGGGGACAGGCTCTAAGGGAAGCTTTCTTT. Residues: CSARGQALREAFF.